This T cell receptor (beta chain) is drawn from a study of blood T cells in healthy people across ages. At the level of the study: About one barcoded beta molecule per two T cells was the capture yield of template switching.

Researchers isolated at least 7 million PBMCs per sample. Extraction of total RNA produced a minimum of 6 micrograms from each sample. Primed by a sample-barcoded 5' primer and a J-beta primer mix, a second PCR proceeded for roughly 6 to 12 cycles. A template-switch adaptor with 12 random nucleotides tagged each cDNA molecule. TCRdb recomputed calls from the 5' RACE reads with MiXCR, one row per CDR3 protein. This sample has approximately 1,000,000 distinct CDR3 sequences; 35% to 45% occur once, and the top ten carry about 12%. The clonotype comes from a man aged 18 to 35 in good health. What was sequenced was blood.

In DNA form, the CDR3 reads TGTGCCAGCGGGGGCAGGCCCAGTGACACTGAAGCTTTCTTT. It translates to CASGGRPSDTEAFF. The chain joins TRBV11-1 to TRBJ1-1, with D perhaps TRBD1 (6 bases). CDR1 SGHAT and CDR2 FQDESV come from the germline V gene (reference sequence). CDR3 length: 14 amino acids. The V end lost 8 bases, the J end lost 3 bases, and 16 bases lay between the germline ends.